This TCR beta chain was identified in a study of cytomegalovirus exposure and HLA in healthy donors. In the PCR, 60 Vbeta and 13 Jbeta primers were used. Here immunoSEQ multiplex PCR was the method, and the copy in TCRdb shows in-frame clones only, minus some. The sample shows roughly 140,000 clones, 55% to 75% of them seen only once. Broader study findings: Previously analyzed data showed that most TCR beta V segments were productive at a frequency of about 90% or about 30%. As a later analysis showed, a missense DCLRE1C variant was linked to trimming of TCR beta V- and J-genes.

Germline loops: CDR1 SGDLS, CDR2 YYNGEE. This CDR3 contains 14 residues. Trimming removed 4 bases at V and 4 bases at J, with 15 bases between. Concerning this clone: Its antigen is as yet unknown.

The sequencing sample was made of PBMCs. This sequence originates from a woman in her sixties in good health and CMV-seropositive. The J gene is TRBJ2-7, the V gene TRBV9, with D possibly matching TRBD2 (5 bases). The CDR3 protein is CASSPRRIPYEQYF. As DNA, the CDR3 is TGTGCCAGCAGCCCCCGGAGGATTCCGTACGAGCAGTACTTC.